These 8 T cell receptor beta chains were all obtained from the same sample, sequenced in a study of T cell changes during pregnancy in multiple sclerosis. Assay used: immunoSEQ multiplex PCR; TCRdb lists only in-frame clones, some missing. Altogether 85,000 to 130,000 clones are present, 94% being singletons, with the ten largest covering around 0.96%. The sequencing used peripheral blood, collected before pregnancy. These receptors were taken from a female donor with multiple sclerosis, enrolled in a pregnancy study.

The J gene is TRBJ2-7, the V gene TRBV7-3; D unclear. The CDR3 is 15 residues long. The germline gives CDR1 SGHTA, CDR2 FQGTGA. The V gene lost 5 bases and the J gene lost 2 bases, with 16 bases spanning the gap. The CDR3: CASSGRPGRPYEQYF. CDR3 nucleotides: TGTGCCAGCAGCGGGCGCCCCGGCCGGCCCTACGAGCAGTACTTC.

V gene TRBV7-2 combines with J gene TRBJ2-4; D may be TRBD2 (5 bases). Germline values: CDR1 SGHTA, CDR2 FQGNSA. Trimming removed 5 bases at V and 13 bases at J, with 18 bases between. The CDR3 spans 13 residues. CDR3 region: CASSRGGPQVQYF. DNA for the CDR3: TGTGCCAGCAGCCGGGGTGGGCCGCAGGTGCAGTACTTC.

The sample holds one count of this clone. CDR3 sequence: CASSLSPYRVNTEAFF. DNA for the CDR3: TGTGCCAGCAGTTTATCCCCCTACAGGGTTAACACTGAAGCTTTCTTT. The rearrangement uses TRBV27 and TRBJ1-1, with D possibly being TRBD1 (6 bases). Germline V gene sequence: CDR1 MNHEY, CDR2 SMNVEV (reference sequence). Trimming pared 0 bases from V and 2 bases from J, leaving 13 bases between. This CDR3 comprises 16 residues.

The V and J genes are TRBV7-2 and TRBJ2-7; TRBD1 might be the D (6 bases). This CDR3 comprises 15 residues. V was trimmed by 4 bases and J by 3 bases, leaving 16 bases between them. The germline V gene encodes CDR1 SGHTA and CDR2 FQGNSA. CDR3 coding DNA: TGTGCCAGCAGCTACCGGACAGATCCCTACTACGAGCAGTACTTC. Encoded protein: CASSYRTDPYYEQYF.

The chain couples TRBV4-2 to TRBJ1-1, with 7 nucleotides matching TRBD1. The germline gives CDR1 LGHNA, CDR2 YNFKEQ. This CDR3 has 15 amino acids. The ends lost 1 base at V and 0 bases at J; junction bases unmatched: 2. CDR3 sequence: CASSQGGGLNTEAFF. The CDR3 DNA sequence: TGTGCCAGCAGCCAAGGAGGGGGCCTGAACACTGAAGCTTTCTTT.

The rearrangement joins TRBV4-1 to TRBJ1-3; TRBD1 aligns across 10 bases. Germline CDR1 MGHRA, CDR2 YSYEKL. After removal of 3 bases from V and 4 bases from J, the junction contained 6 bases not matched to a gene. The CDR3 sequence is 16 residues long. The CDR3 loop reads CASSHPGTGAGNTIYF. The CDR3 nucleotides read TGCGCCAGCAGCCACCCCGGGACAGGGGCCGGAAACACCATATATTTT.

This CDR3 reads CATSSQQEPQHF. The CDR3 nucleotides read TGTGCCACCAGCAGTCAACAGGAGCCCCAGCATTTT. V gene TRBV15 combines with J gene TRBJ1-5; D is possibly TRBD1 (5 bases). The ends were cut back, 3 bases at V and 8 bases at J, with 8 bases in the middle. CDR1 is LNHNV and CDR2 is YYDKDF in the germline V gene (reference sequence). This CDR3 contains 12 residues.

The chain recombines TRBV18 with TRBJ1-5, with TRBD1 matching 10 bases. Germline-derived CDR1 and CDR2 are KGHSH and LQKENI. The CDR3 runs 15 residues. Trimming cost V 5 bases and J 5 bases; bases outside gene matches: 6. CDR3 sequence: CASSAGQGYDQPQHF. CDR3 DNA sequence: TGTGCCAGCTCAGCGGGACAGGGGTATGATCAGCCCCAGCATTTT.